This TCR beta chain was recorded in a study of cytomegalovirus exposure and HLA in healthy donors. The J segment lost 2 bases and the V segment lost 5 bases, leaving 10 bases of the junction unmatched. Germline lookup yields CDR1 SGHDT and CDR2 YYEEEE. The CDR3 totals 16 residues. The method was immunoSEQ multiplex PCR; TCRdb's version includes in-frame clones alone and lacks a portion of them. The table shows about 250,000 clones, with around nine tenths occurring only once. The donors were members of the approximately 120-subject validation cohort (separate from the roughly 700-subject first cohort). A note on this clone: As yet, its antigen is unknown.

Study-level findings and limits: Researchers counted some 150 TCR beta chains as cytomegalovirus-associated. The CMV antigen specificity of three CMV-associated chains was confirmed through in vitro analysis.

The chain employs TRBV5-6 and TRBJ2-3; 8 bases fit TRBD2. The sample comprised PBMCs. The sequence was collected from a young man in good health and CMV-seronegative. DNA for the CDR3: TGTGCCAGCAGTCCGGGACTAGGAAGAATCACAGATACGCAGTATTTT. Its protein product is CASSPGLGRITDTQYF.